This entry concerns a single TCR beta chain. What it binds is not known. Unique molecular identifiers were present on the cDNA, which also gained a universal primer site by template switching. TCRdb reprocessed the 5' RACE reads via MiXCR and lists one record per CDR3 protein. The sample has 1.5 million to 2 million distinct CDR3 sequences; roughly 35% are singletons. Everyone who gave samples was a healthy Caucasian. The CDR3 is 15 amino acids. Germline V gene sequence: CDR1 KGHDR, CDR2 SFDVKD. J gave up 4 bases and V 2 bases, and 5 bases lay outside the gene matches. This specimen comes from a study of identical twins. Findings of the study overall: Invariant MAIT and iNKT cells may have partly biased zero-insertion analyses.

Sample: cord blood. The sequence was obtained from a newborn girl in good health. V and J are TRBV24-1 and TRBJ2-3; TRBD1 matches at 7 bases. CDR3 loop: CATSDSRGSADTQYF. CDR3 bases: TGTGCCACCAGTGATTCCAGGGGGTCGGCAGATACGCAGTATTTT.